Below, one TCR beta chain is given with its context. The target antigen is unknown. Each patient relapsed following autologous stem cell transplantation, and prior brentuximab vedotin exposure differed. Sequenced by immunoSEQ multiplex PCR; TCRdb stores in-frame clones only, minus some. Of about 14,000 clones in the sample, about 73% were seen once. The data were taken from a study of PD-1 blockade in classical Hodgkin lymphoma. Overall study results and limits: Baseline diversity resembling that of newly diagnosed patients was seen in complete responders. Whereas CD4+ TCR diversity had risen significantly by C4D1, CD8+ TCR diversity had not. Newly diagnosed patients were said to have less baseline TCR diversity than healthy donors did.

This TCR was recovered from a human donor with classical Hodgkin lymphoma. Sequencing was performed on peripheral blood mononuclear cells (PBMCs), taken before the second cycle of nivolumab.

Here the CDR3 reads CASSLWAHGAGRRTDTQYF. Here the CDR3 DNA reads TGTGCCAGCAGCTTATGGGCCCACGGGGCGGGGCGGAGAACAGATACGCAGTATTTT. The chain carries TRBV7-2 and TRBJ2-3; D may be TRBD2 (6 bases). The CDR3 is 19 residues long. Germline loops: CDR1 SGHTA, CDR2 FQGNSA. With 2 bases removed from V and 3 bases from J, the gap between germline ends came to 24 bases.